Only one count was recorded for the clone carrying this TCR beta chain. These data originate in a study of shared clonotypes between healthy human individuals. Background on the study: The study enrolled a couple of women and three men aged 18 to 49.

The CDR3 totals 15 residues. The germline gives CDR1 KGHSH, CDR2 LQKENI. Trimming removed 3 bases from V and 6 bases from J, with 17 bases in between. The data were produced by immunoSEQ multiplex PCR, yet TCRdb's version contains in-frame clones alone and is incomplete. The sample carries a few hundred thousand clones, around 67% recorded once. This receptor was taken from a man under 40 in good health. Sequencing was carried out using memory CD4+ T cells sorted from blood. The subset here: CD45RA-negative fraction. The chain recombines TRBV18 with TRBJ1-2, with a possible D match to TRBD1 (5 bases). The chain's CDR3 is CASSPTEGNTNGYTF. The CDR3 DNA sequence: TGTGCCAGCTCACCGACAGAGGGGAATACGAATGGCTACACCTTC.